The entry below gives a single T cell receptor (beta chain) sequence along with its context. Using immunoSEQ multiplex PCR, the repertoire was profiled, and TCRdb retains in-frame clones only, with some absent. The profile covers some 96,000 clones, with 87% appearing a single time and 7.4% taken by the ten largest. This record belongs to a study of blood T cell repertoires in COVID-19. As for the study in general: Whether acute or convalescent, the COVID-19 samples came from the United States, Italy and Spain. PBMCs, B-cell-depleted T cells, or T cells provided the cDNA or gDNA that made up the material.

Sample: peripheral blood. This TCR derives from a young man in a cohort sampled during active COVID-19.

The CDR3 DNA follows: TGTGCCAGCAGCCCGCAGGGGAGGGTCACCGGGGAGCTGTTTTTT. This gives the protein CASSPQGRVTGELFF. The genes are TRBV7-9 and TRBJ2-2; tentative D call: TRBD2 (7 bases). CDR3 length: 15 residues. With 5 bases removed from V and 4 bases from J, the gap between germline ends came to 14 bases. Germline CDR1 is SEHNR and CDR2 is FQNEAQ (reference sequence).